Reported below is one T cell receptor beta chain. The clone's antigen remains unknown. No per-base quality is available; no much larger clone lies one base away. From the cysteine through the phenylalanine, the CDR3 covers 15 amino acids. The CDR3 DNA has 45 bases and is translated from base 1. As encoded in the germline V gene (reference sequence), CDR1 is SSHAT while CDR2 is FNYEAQ. Relative to germline, V is missing 5 bases and J is missing 2 bases, with 6 bases of the junction outside any gene match. This record comes from a study of T cell responses to AZD1222 COVID-19 vaccine (dated by TCRdb to the early 2020s). Looking at the study overall: AZD1222 recipients given second doses at about 4 weeks or at about 12 weeks were pooled, since spike-specific TCR depth and breadth were not found to differ between the two schedules. TCR sequencing covered 233 trial participants: about 210 given two doses of AZD1222 and about 26 given two doses of MenACWY control vaccine. Trial participants were enrolled into age subgroups of 18-55, 56-69 and 70-plus years, which contained around 150, 29 and 61 TCR-sequenced participants, respectively. Findings and caveats that apply to the study as a whole: Vaccine-associated CD4 TCRs spanned the whole spike protein, with dominant responses in regions 160-218 and 743-854. Conclusions about previously exposed vaccinees are limited because only five to seven AZD1222 recipients were SARS-CoV-2 seropositive at baseline. The 56-69-year group was small, and its depth increase did not reach significance, likely because of low power. Reportedly, almost half of the unique spike-specific TCRs recognized epitopes lying outside the regions that are mutated in the B.1.351 and B.1.1.7 variants. Because no samples from the day 14 peak response were available, repertoires could be characterized only after the peak T cell response. After two AZD1222 doses, both the breadth and the depth of spike-specific TCRs were significantly higher than at day 0 and than in MenACWY recipients. Participants were mostly white British, with more females than males. The authors suggested clonal diversity may have been underestimated.

The time point label, as the study defines it: baseline before first vaccination. The vaccinee samples were drawn from two UK trials, COV001 and COV002, one of which was a single-blind randomized controlled phase 2/3 trial testing AZD1222 (ChAdOx1 nCoV-19) in healthy adults. For TCRbeta chain sequencing, PBMC samples from trial participants were taken at day 0 and at day 28 after the second dose. The CDR3 regions of human TCRbeta chains were analyzed by immunosequencing. Per the source publication's procedure: Repertoire TCRs were checked for matches against a reference library of SARS-CoV-2-specific TCRs that had been generated using the MIRA antigen-specificity platform. Breadth was defined as the fraction of unique TCRs that were SARS-CoV-2-associated. Depth was defined as the fraction of total T cells that were SARS-CoV-2-associated. Using the MIRA data, each spike-specific TCR was assigned both to the spike region to which the TCR was reactive and to a CD4 or CD8 class. Log10-transformed breadth and depth values were compared by one-way ANOVA with Sidak's multiple comparisons tests. TCRdb obtained this table from immuneACCESS and retained in-frame rearrangements with V and J assigned. These tables miss some clones; where compared with another copy, unresolved V genes account for less than half of the shortfall, and the remainder is unexplained. The DNA was the basis for D and trimming; V, J and clone size are from that table. The sample has 130,000 to 150,000 clones on record, roughly nine tenths of them singletons. Roughly 1.7% of the sample belongs to the ten largest clones.

The source was peripheral blood, collected on day 0 of AZD1222 vaccination. The clonotype comes from an adult in good health. The V and J segments used are TRBV7-7 and TRBJ2-3; 8 junctional bases match TRBD2. This receptor carries the CDR3 CASSPGGAATDTQYF. The DNA reads as follows: TGTGCCAGCAGCCCGGGGGGGGCTGCCACAGATACGCAGTATTTT.